This section outlines one T cell receptor (beta chain) sequence together with its context. Its antigen remains unknown. TCRdb keeps only in-frame clones here, not all; method: immunoSEQ multiplex PCR. The profile shows about 55,000 clones, roughly 70% of them singletons. Before sequencing took place, the ViraFEST assay used viral peptide pools to expand antigen-specific CD4+ T cells. Cultured cells yielded isolated CD4+ T cells after about ten days. Vaccine recipients lacked prior SARS-CoV-2 infection and had negative nucleocapsid antibodies. This record belongs to a study of vaccination effects on CD4 cells after COVID-19. The study, taken as a whole, reports: By a late point after vaccination, infection- and vaccine-induced clones had shrunk markedly through clonal contraction.

This CDR3 is built from 13 residues. CDR1 is SNHLY, CDR2 FYNNEI, per germline. V was trimmed by 10 bases and J by 2 bases, leaving 15 bases between them. This sequence originates from a human donor who received a COVID-19 vaccine. The V and J genes are TRBV2 and TRBJ2-7; tentatively, D is TRBD1 (6 bases). The material was CD4+ T cells from PBMCs cultured with SARS-CoV-2 spike peptides, obtained before COVID-19 vaccination. The CDR3 spells CAISNRVTYEQYF. CDR3 sequence (DNA): TGTGCCATAAGTAACAGGGTAACCTACGAGCAGTACTTC.